A single TCR beta chain is shown here with its context. Its specificity is unknown. These data are taken from a study of pediatric ulcerative colitis. Libraries were prepared by immunoSEQ multiplex PCR; TCRdb keeps only in-frame clonotypes and omits some of them. The sample has tens of thousands of clones; about 86% are singletons. Trimming pared 0 bases from V and 8 bases from J, leaving 16 bases between. Germline CDR1 and CDR2: SGHTA and FQGNSA. The CDR3 is 15 amino acids. The study, taken as a whole, reports: Blood samples from two patients yielded substantially fewer templates and were excluded from blood-rectal overlap analysis. Repertoires came from total lymphocyte DNA, not specific subsets.

This sequence was found in a boy aged 10-17 years with severe ulcerative colitis. This rearrangement joins TRBV7-2 to TRBJ1-1, with D maybe TRBD1 (5 bases). The sample taken for sequencing was blood. Here the CDR3 DNA reads TGTGCCAGCAGCTTAGCGTCCGGACAACCCCAGGAAGCTTTCTTT. It specifies CASSLASGQPQEAFF. Based on the CDR3 plus reference TRBV7-2 and TRBJ1-1, the full variable domain is GAGVSQSPSNKVTEKGKDVELRCDPISGHTALYWYRQSLGQGLEFLIYFQGNSAPDKSGLPSDRFSAERTGGSVSTLTIQRTQQEDSAVYLCASSLASGQPQEAFFGQGTRLTVV.